The rows below give T cell receptor beta chains drawn from one sample of a study of PD-1 blockade in classical Hodgkin lymphoma. Profiled with immunoSEQ multiplex PCR; TCRdb holds only in-frame clones, not every one. Among roughly 97,000 clones listed, roughly 88% were seen once. Sequenced here: peripheral blood mononuclear cells (PBMCs), sampled at baseline. The receptors stem from a human donor with classical Hodgkin lymphoma. Both conserved end residues are part of each CDR3. Fields, in order: CDR3 length, J gene, D gene, V gene, clone size, CDR3 protein, CDR3 DNA. The D gene is left open where the match is weak. Some rows have no size entry. The others give once, few or many, or a class for an expanded clone.

>12|TRBJ1-2|NA|TRBV19|NA
CASSFLFGGYTF
TGTGCCAGCTCCTTTTTATTCGGTGGCTACACCTTC
>16|TRBJ2-6|NA|TRBV5-1|NA
CASSLGDTTGANVLTF
TGCGCCAGCAGCTTGGGGGACACCACTGGGGCCAACGTCCTGACTTTC
>16|TRBJ2-1|NA|TRBV11-3|NA
CASSLGSRGSYNEQFF
TGTGCCAGCAGCTTGGGTTCCAGGGGCTCCTACAATGAGCAGTTCTTC
>15|TRBJ1-1|NA|TRBV7-2|NA
CASSFAGHGNTEAFF
TGTGCCAGCAGCTTCGCGGGACACGGGAACACTGAAGCTTTCTTT
>14|TRBJ2-1|NA|TRBV5-4|NA
CASSSDGGYNEQFF
TGTGCCAGCAGCTCCGACGGGGGTTACAATGAGCAGTTCTTC
>14|TRBJ1-2|TRBD1|TRBV28|NA
CATKTGTGLGGYTF
TGTGCCACCAAAACCGGGACAGGGTTAGGGGGCTACACCTTC
>14|TRBJ2-1|NA|TRBV5-5|medium-sized
CASSLLGSFDEQFF
TGTGCCAGCAGCTTGTTAGGGTCTTTTGATGAGCAGTTCTTC
>15|TRBJ2-7|TRBD2|TRBV30|NA
CAWSKIGTNSYEQYF
TGTGCCTGGAGTAAAATCGGGACTAACTCCTACGAGCAGTACTTC
>17|TRBJ2-1|NA|TRBV7-3|once
CASSLRSSRASYNEQFF
TGTGCCAGCAGCTTACGGTCTTCAAGGGCTTCCTACAATGAGCAGTTCTTC
>15|TRBJ2-7|TRBD1|TRBV13|large
CASSSGTGKTYEQYF
TGTGCCAGCAGCTCCGGGACAGGGAAGACCTACGAGCAGTACTTC
>14|TRBJ2-3|TRBD1|TRBV5-6|NA
CASSAKTGGDTQYF
TGTGCCAGCAGCGCCAAGACAGGGGGTGATACGCAGTATTTT
>16|TRBJ2-2|TRBD1|TRBV5-1|NA
CASSRDRGTNTGELFF
TGCGCCAGCAGCAGGGACAGGGGGACGAACACCGGGGAGCTGTTTTTT
>16|TRBJ1-1|NA|TRBV23-1|few
CASSPPGRLWNTEAFF
TGCGCCAGCAGTCCTCCGGGACGGCTCTGGAACACTGAAGCTTTCTTT
>12|TRBJ2-7|NA|TRBV2|NA
CASSYTSYEQYF
TGTGCCAGCAGTTACACTAGCTACGAGCAGTACTTC
>16|TRBJ2-2|TRBD2|TRBV5-1|NA
CASSATSAMNTGELFF
TGCGCCAGCAGCGCAACTAGCGCGATGAACACCGGGGAGCTGTTTTTT
>13|TRBJ2-1|NA|TRBV5-1|NA
CASSAGQVNEQFF
TGCGCCAGCAGCGCGGGCCAGGTCAATGAGCAGTTCTTC
>14|TRBJ1-1|NA|TRBV2|NA
CASSAEHGGGEAFF
TGTGCCAGCAGTGCGGAACATGGAGGCGGTGAAGCTTTCTTT
>16|TRBJ1-5|TRBD1|TRBV28|NA
CASKSGTGGLNQPQHF
TGTGCCAGCAAATCGGGGACAGGGGGGTTGAATCAGCCCCAGCATTTT
>17|TRBJ2-7|TRBD2|TRBV5-1|NA
CASSYSPREGKESEQYF
TGCGCCAGCAGCTATTCTCCCCGGGAGGGGAAAGAGTCCGAGCAGTACTTC
>17|TRBJ2-7|TRBD1|TRBV25-1|NA
CASSEYIRTGGIYEQYF
TGTGCCAGCAGTGAATATATAAGGACAGGGGGCATCTACGAGCAGTACTTC
>11|TRBJ2-4|TRBD2|TRBV20-1|NA
CSARGGEGQYF
TGCAGTGCTAGAGGGGGGGAGGGCCAGTACTTC
>15|TRBJ2-3|NA|TRBV2|NA
CASSSSSPRWDTQYF
TGTGCCAGCAGTAGTTCGAGCCCCCGGTGGGATACGCAGTATTTT
>8|TRBJ1-1|NA|TRBV28|NA
CASPEAFF
TGTGCCTCCCCTGAAGCTTTCTTT
>13|TRBJ2-7|NA|TRBV15|NA
CATSRAPSYEQYF
TGTGCCACCAGCAGAGCCCCCAGCTACGAGCAGTACTTC
>14|TRBJ2-2|TRBD1|TRBV27|NA
CASSDRGPTGELFF
TGTGCCAGCAGCGACAGGGGGCCCACCGGGGAGCTGTTTTTT
>14|TRBJ2-7|TRBD2|TRBV11-2|NA
CASSLRAGALEQYF
TGTGCCAGCAGCTTGCGGGCGGGAGCCCTCGAGCAGTACTTC